Below, 4 T cell receptor beta chains from the same sample are listed, as sequenced in a study of radiation and T cells in renal cell carcinoma. Assay: immunoSEQ multiplex PCR; the TCRdb copy retains only in-frame clones and omits some. The data contain roughly 86,000 clones, 85% of them singletons. The time point was: blood 4 weeks post-SBRT, at nephrectomy. Treatment specified: 15 Gy SBRT to primary tumor, nephrectomy 4 weeks later. Specimen: blood, collected from a patient whose treatment included radiotherapy and nephrectomy. These receptors originate from a man aged 45-65 years with renal cell carcinoma.

The chain joins TRBV5-1 to TRBJ1-3; no reliable D call. The V gene lost 4 bases and the J gene lost 4 bases, with 12 bases spanning the gap. This CDR3 spans 14 amino acids. The germline V gene encodes CDR1 SGHRS and CDR2 YFSETQ. CDR3 protein: CASSKVGEGNTIYF. The CDR3 DNA sequence: TGCGCCAGCAGCAAGGTAGGCGAAGGAAACACCATATATTTT. Full variable domain (missing parts from reference TRBV5-1 and TRBJ1-3): KAGVTQTPRYLIKTRGQQVTLSCSPISGHRSVSWYQQTPGQGLQFLFEYFSETQRNKGNFPGRFSGRQFSNSRSEMNVSTLELGDSALYLCASSKVGEGNTIYFGEGSWLTVV.

J is TRBJ1-3 and V is TRBV20-1; D not resolved. V was cut by 6 bases and J by 6 bases, with 9 bases left in between. CDR1 and CDR2 (germline): DFQATT, SNEGSKA (reference sequence). The CDR3 totals 11 residues. The CDR3 sequence: CSAPNLNTIYF. The CDR3, as DNA: TGCAGTGCCCCTAATTTAAACACCATATATTTT.

This rearrangement joins TRBV2 to TRBJ2-1; tentatively, D is TRBD1 (6 bases). This CDR3 spans 15 amino acids. The germline V gene encodes CDR1 SNHLY and CDR2 FYNNEI. V gave up 8 bases and J gave up 0 bases, with 14 bases separating them. For the CDR3, the DNA is TGTGCCAGCCGGTTCGGCAGGGGCTCCTACAATGAGCAGTTCTTC. Translating gives CASRFGRGSYNEQFF.

The V gene is TRBV9, the J gene TRBJ2-2; D may be TRBD1 (6 bases). Germline assignment: CDR1 SGDLS and CDR2 YYNGEE. The V gene lost 5 bases and the J gene lost 1 base, with 6 bases spanning the gap. The CDR3 extends over 13 amino acids. The CDR3 bases are TGTGCCAGCAGGGACAGGAACACCGGGGAGCTGTTTTTT. Amino acid sequence: CASRDRNTGELFF.